This record concerns one TCR beta chain sequence. Which antigen it targets is not known. No qualities accompany the bases; no much larger clone lies one base away. This record comes from a study of OX40 agonist ivuxolimab in advanced cancers. Turning to the overall study: The costimulatory receptor OX40 (CD134) was targeted by ivuxolimab, a fully human IgG2 agonistic monoclonal antibody. Intravenous ivuxolimab was administered to patients every 2 weeks at six dose levels: 0.01, 0.1, 0.3, 1.5, 3 and 10 mg/kg. Of the roughly 54 patients in dose escalation, around 20 had hepatocellular carcinoma, around 15 had melanoma, 9 had renal cell carcinoma and 9 had head and neck cancer. In the dose-escalation cohort, around 80% of patients were male, and the mean age was approximately 60 years with a range of roughly 23 to 79. Patients were allowed to have had prior anti-PD-1, anti-PD-L1 or anti-CTLA-4 therapy, and around 43% of the dose-escalation patients had been treated with checkpoint inhibitors. Partial responses were achieved by three dose-escalation patients, of whom one had hepatocellular carcinoma and two had cutaneous melanoma. The purpose of peripheral TCRbeta sequencing was to test whether ivuxolimab changed TCR sequence diversity and led to clonal T-cell expansion. The paper describes the monotherapy dose-escalation part (N ≈ 51 patients) of the phase I trial of ivuxolimab. The research as a whole found: Antigen specificity was not determined for the clonally expanded peripheral T cells. Low levels of normalized T-cell clonal expansion were also seen in some patients who did not respond. In the 0.1-3.0 mg/kg groups, partial responders had among the lowest normalized peripheral clonal expansion, particularly in CD8+ T cells. At doses of 0.1 to 3.0 mg/kg, clonal expansion of both CD4+ and CD8+ T cells in blood was seen between baseline and week 6. After ivuxolimab, CD8+ T cells had more expanded clones than CD4+ T cells on average.

Genomic DNA was isolated from the sorted cells so that the TCRbeta CDR3 region could be sequenced. The immunoSEQ Assay was used to sequence the TCRbeta CDR3 regions. TCRdb took over this immuneACCESS table, retaining in-frame rearrangements with V and J assigned. Such tables are incomplete; in checked studies, under half of the missing clones stem from an unresolved V gene, and the remainder is unexplained. The sample includes tens of thousands of clones, with roughly 83% observed a single time. The ten largest account for around 7.8% of the sample. Patients with a history of autoimmune disease or receiving systemic immunosuppression were excluded from the trial. In every dose cohort, peripheral blood was drawn for TCR sequencing at baseline, cycle 4 day 1, and cycle 7 day 1. Samples were obtained from an open-label, multicenter, first-in-human phase I dose-escalation trial of ivuxolimab. Adults with locally advanced or metastatic melanoma, renal cell carcinoma, hepatocellular carcinoma or head and neck squamous cell carcinoma were enrolled in the trial. Before TCR sequencing, CD4+ and CD8+ T cells were separately sorted from peripheral blood.

The germline V gene specifies SGHRS as CDR1 and YFSETQ as CDR2. The CDR3 spans 13 residues, from the cysteine through the phenylalanine. The only DNA kept is the CDR3, 39 bases in frame from the first base. V gives up 4 bases and J gives up 5 bases, and the segment between their germline ends measures 12 bases. The TCR comes from an adult with an advanced solid tumor such as melanoma, head and neck, liver or kidney cancer. The receptor chain draws on TRBV5-1 and TRBJ2-5; the D gene identity is not certain. The sample here was CD4+ or CD8+ T cells sorted from blood, taken in a trial of the OX40 agonist ivuxolimab. The CDR3 protein sequence reads: CASSPVVFETQYF. The bases read TGCGCCAGCAGCCCGGTGGTATTTGAGACCCAGTACTTC. Reference TRBV5-1 and TRBJ2-5 proteins supply the regions before and after the CDR3; the full variable domain is: KAGVTQTPRYLIKTRGQQVTLSCSPISGHRSVSWYQQTPGQGLQFLFEYFSETQRNKGNFPGRFSGRQFSNSRSEMNVSTLELGDSALYLCASSPVVFETQYFGPGTRLLVL.